Sequencing of this T cell receptor beta chain was carried out in a study of vaccination and CD4 T cells after COVID-19. There are a few counts of this clonotype. The antigen is undetermined. CD4+ T cells that had been cultured provided DNA sequenced with the Oncomine TCR Beta short-read assay. Using the QIAamp micro DNA kit, genomic DNA was extracted from the CD4+ T cells that had been cultured. TCRdb recomputed calls from the PCR reads with MiXCR, one row per CDR3 protein. Found here are approximately 10,000 distinct CDR3 sequences, approximately 52% of them singletons; the top ten hold 30% to 35%. Documented treatment: 10-day PBMC culture with coronavirus spike peptide pools or control peptides (ViraFEST assay). Cells received half-medium changes with fresh IL-2 medium on days 3 and 7. The CDR3 is made up of 15 amino acids. Germline V gene lookup returns CDR1 MNHNS and CDR2 SASEGT. V lost 6 bases and J 0 bases, leaving 14 bases between the germline ends.

The chain is built from TRBV6-1 and TRBJ1-2; TRBD1 might be the D (6 bases). Sequencing was done on a sample of CD4+ T cells from blood, cultured in vitro. The receptor's source is a human donor who had recovered from COVID-19. The CDR3 loop reads CASRTGTKANYGYTF. The CDR3 DNA reads TGTGCCAGCAGAACCGGGACAAAAGCTAACTATGGCTACACCTTC.